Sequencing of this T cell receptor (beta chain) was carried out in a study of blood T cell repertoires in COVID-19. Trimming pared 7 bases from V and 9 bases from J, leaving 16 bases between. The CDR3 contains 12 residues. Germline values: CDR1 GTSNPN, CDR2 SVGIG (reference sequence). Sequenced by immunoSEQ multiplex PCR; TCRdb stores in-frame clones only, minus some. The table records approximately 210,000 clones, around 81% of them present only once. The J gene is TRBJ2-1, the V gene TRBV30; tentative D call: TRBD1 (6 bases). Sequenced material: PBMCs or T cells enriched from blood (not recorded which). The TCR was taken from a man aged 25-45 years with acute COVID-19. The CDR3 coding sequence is TGTGCCTCGAAGACAGGCCTTGGTGAGCAGTTCTTC. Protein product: CASKTGLGEQFF.